Shown below are 15 T cell receptor beta chains from a single sample sequenced in a study of CD8 T cells in Susac syndrome. An amount of RNA that ranged from roughly 0.5 to 1 ug was reverse transcribed with random hexamers. Each CDR3 protein is one row after TCRdb ran MiXCR on the immunoSEQ multiplex PCR reads. This sample has about 130,000 distinct CDR3 sequences, with around 95% found just once. The sample was CD8+ T cells from PBMCs. All receptors derive from a human donor with Susac syndrome.

The chain links TRBV4-1 to TRBJ2-2, with 8 bases identical to TRBD2. V shed 5 bases and J 0 bases; nucleotides not matched to a gene: 8. Per the germline V gene, CDR1 is MGHRA and CDR2 is YSYEKL. This CDR3 has 17 amino acids. The CDR3 region is CASSYPGRDANTGELFF. In nucleotides, the CDR3 is TGCGCCAGCAGCTACCCCGGGAGGGACGCGAACACCGGGGAGCTGTTTTTT.

The genes are TRBV5-6 and TRBJ1-5, with D tentatively TRBD1 (6 bases). The germline gives CDR1 SGHDT, CDR2 YYEEEE. This CDR3 comprises 15 residues. Trimming cost V 0 bases and J 1 base, with 8 bases left between them. CDR3 nucleotides: TGTGCCAGCAGCTTGGAGGGGGTAAGCAATCAGCCCCAGCATTTT. This encodes CASSLEGVSNQPQHF.

The rearrangement uses TRBV27 and TRBJ2-1; D gene unclear. This CDR3 has 16 amino acids. CDR1 and CDR2 (germline): MNHEY, SMNVEV (reference sequence). V shed 4 bases and J shed 0 bases, with 13 bases lying between them. CDR3 sequence (DNA): TGTGCCAGCAGTTCTCCCCCTATCAGCTCCTACAATGAGCAGTTCTTC. Translated, it gives CASSSPPISSYNEQFF.

The gene calls are TRBV19 and TRBJ2-2, with a possible D match to TRBD1 (5 bases). Germline V gives CDR1 LNHDA, CDR2 SQIVND (reference sequence). The germline V and J ends were trimmed by 4 bases and 6 bases, with 12 bases remaining between them. The CDR3 sequence is 14 residues long. The CDR3 region is CASSTGSMSGELFF. Here the CDR3 DNA reads TGTGCCAGTAGTACAGGGTCTATGTCCGGGGAGCTGTTTTTT.

This chain connects TRBV4-1 to TRBJ2-3, with D unresolved. The CDR3 is made up of 16 amino acids. The germline V gene encodes CDR1 MGHRA and CDR2 YSYEKL. Trimming cost V 0 bases and J 0 bases, with 10 bases left between them. This CDR3 reads CASSQDVGYSTDTQYF. CDR3 sequence (DNA): TGCGCCAGCAGCCAAGATGTAGGTTATAGCACAGATACGCAGTATTTT.

The chain carries TRBV29-1 and TRBJ2-1, with D perhaps TRBD2 (5 bases). Germline lookup yields CDR1 SQVTM and CDR2 ANQGSEA. The length of the CDR3 is 14 residues. The V gene lost 4 bases and the J gene lost 0 bases, with 10 bases spanning the gap. The CDR3 protein is CSVAGESSYNEQFF. In DNA form, the CDR3 reads TGCAGCGTTGCCGGGGAGAGCTCCTACAATGAGCAGTTCTTC.

The rearrangement links TRBV4-1 to TRBJ2-7; 10 nucleotides line up with TRBD2. This CDR3 contains 14 residues. Trimming at V came to 3 bases and at J to 5 bases, leaving 4 bases not matched to a gene. The germline V gene encodes CDR1 MGHRA and CDR2 YSYEKL. In DNA form, the CDR3 reads TGCGCCAGCAGCCACCTCGGACTAGCGGACGAGCAGTACTTC. This sequence encodes CASSHLGLADEQYF.

The chain carries TRBV6-5 and TRBJ2-3, with D hard to call. The V gene's germline CDR1 is MNHEY and CDR2 SVGAGI. The CDR3 runs to 20 residues. Trimming removed 0 bases at V and 2 bases at J, with 24 bases between. Here the CDR3 DNA reads TGTGCCAGCAGTTACTCGATTTTAAATCTAACTACCCTTTACACAGATACGCAGTATTTT. Encoded protein: CASSYSILNLTTLYTDTQYF.

The J gene is TRBJ2-3, the V gene TRBV28; 10 bases are a match to TRBD1. CDR1 MDHEN and CDR2 SYDVKM come from the germline V gene. The V and J ends lost 3 bases and 4 bases, in that order; junction bases with no gene match: 1. The CDR3 runs 14 residues. In DNA, the CDR3 is TGTGCCAGCAGTTTCGACAGGGGGCCAGATACGCAGTATTTT. Translation gives CASSFDRGPDTQYF.

This chain joins TRBV14 and TRBJ2-1; D uncertain. The CDR3 has 15 amino acids. Trimming stripped 0 bases from V and 1 base from J, with 7 bases between. Per germline, CDR1 SGHDN and CDR2 FVKESK. For the CDR3, the DNA is TGTGCCAGCAGCCAAGAAGGCAGTTCCTACAATGAGCAGTTCTTC. It encodes CASSQEGSSYNEQFF. Full variable domain (outside the CDR3, taken from reference TRBV14 and TRBJ2-1): EAGVTQFPSHSVIEKGQTVTLRCDPISGHDNLYWYRRVMGKEIKFLLHFVKESKQDESGMPNNRFLAERTGGTYSTLKVQPAELEDSGVYFCASSQEGSSYNEQFFGPGTRLTVL.

The DNA of the CDR3 is TGTGCCAGCAGCCCCCAGCAGAACCCCTACGAGCAGTACTTC. It is translated as CASSPQQNPYEQYF. The genes are TRBV28 and TRBJ2-7; D is undetermined. Germline V gives CDR1 MDHEN, CDR2 SYDVKM. The CDR3 totals 14 residues. Trimming pared 6 bases from V and 2 bases from J, leaving 14 bases between. The full variable domain, rest sourced from reference TRBV28 and TRBJ2-7, is DVKVTQSSRYLVKRTGEKVFLECVQDMDHENMFWYRQDPGLGLRLIYFSYDVKMKEKGDIPEGYSVSREKKERFSLILESASTNQTSMYLCASSPQQNPYEQYFGPGTRLTVT.

The rearrangement joins TRBV2 to TRBJ2-3; D possibly uses TRBD1 or TRBD2 (5 bases each). This CDR3 contains 13 residues. V gave up 3 bases and J gave up 3 bases, with 7 bases separating them. CDR1 and CDR2 from the germline V gene are SNHLY and FYNNEI. CDR3 coding DNA: TGTGCCAGCAGTGATGAGGGGACAGATACGCAGTATTTT. Its protein is CASSDEGTDTQYF.

This chain uses TRBV13 with TRBJ2-1; TRBD2 matches 9 bases. The ends lost 0 bases at V and 6 bases at J; junction bases unmatched: 0. The germline CDR1 and CDR2 sequences are PRHDT and FYEKMQ (reference sequence). This CDR3 is 14 amino acids long. CDR3 region: CASSLGTSGNEQFF. CDR3 coding DNA: TGTGCCAGCAGCTTAGGGACTAGCGGCAATGAGCAGTTCTTC.

This clonotype has only a few counts. Compared with germline, one end of the junction differs, possibly owing to a read error. V usage is TRBV9 and J usage is TRBJ2-1; 11 bases are shared with TRBD2. Germline V gives CDR1 SGDLS, CDR2 YYNGEE. This CDR3 has 14 amino acids. The CDR3 DNA reads TGCGCCAGCAGCGGGACTAGCGGATACAATGAGCAGTTCTTC. Translating gives CASSGTSGYNEQFF.

The chain couples TRBV5-6 to TRBJ2-7; D is possibly TRBD2 (6 bases). Trimming cost V 2 bases and J 6 bases, with 15 bases left between them. Germline V gene sequence: CDR1 SGHDT, CDR2 YYEEEE. The CDR3 spans 14 residues. CDR3 DNA sequence: TGTGCCAGCAGCTTCGGGACTCTCGGACGCGAGCAGTACTTC. It specifies CASSFGTLGREQYF.